This T cell receptor (beta chain) was recorded in a study of blood T cell repertoires in COVID-19. Across the study: Sites in the United States, Italy and Spain provided acute and convalescent COVID-19 samples.

In this sample, this clone turned up a few times. The germline V and J ends were trimmed by 3 bases and 2 bases, with 8 bases remaining between them. The CDR3 is 14 residues long. Germline V gene sequence: CDR1 SGHTA, CDR2 FQGNSA. TCRdb keeps only in-frame clones here, not all; method: immunoSEQ multiplex PCR. The table includes 14,000 to 15,000 clones, about 92% detected once. V usage is TRBV7-2 and J usage is TRBJ2-1; D is unresolved. The source is a human donor with active COVID-19. The donor label of this sample is uncertain. Specimen: peripheral blood. For the CDR3, the DNA is TGTGCCAGCAGCTTCCAGCGTACCTACAATGAGCAGTTCTTC. Its translation: CASSFQRTYNEQFF.